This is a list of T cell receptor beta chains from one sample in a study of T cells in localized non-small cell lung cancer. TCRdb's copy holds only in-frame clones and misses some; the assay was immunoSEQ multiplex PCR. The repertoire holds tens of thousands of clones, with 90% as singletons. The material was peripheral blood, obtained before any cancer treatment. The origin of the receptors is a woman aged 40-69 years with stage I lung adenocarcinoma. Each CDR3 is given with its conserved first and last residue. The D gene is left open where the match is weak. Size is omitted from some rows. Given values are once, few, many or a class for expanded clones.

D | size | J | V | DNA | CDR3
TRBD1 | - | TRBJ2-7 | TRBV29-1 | TGCAGCGGCGGAACCGGGACAGGGGTCGAGCAGTACTTC | CSGGTGTGVEQYF
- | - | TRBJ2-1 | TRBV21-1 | TGTGCCAGCTTAGGGAGCAATGAGCAGTTCTTC | CASLGSNEQFF
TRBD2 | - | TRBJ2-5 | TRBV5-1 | TGCGCCAGCAGCCTTCTAGCGGGAGACTTAAAGACCCAGTACTTC | CASSLLAGDLKTQYF
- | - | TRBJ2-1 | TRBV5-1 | TGCGCCAGCAGCCCCGCGGGCAGCTCCTACAATGAGCAGTTCTTC | CASSPAGSSYNEQFF
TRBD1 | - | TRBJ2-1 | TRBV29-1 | TGCAGCGCTGGACAGGGTAAGGGTGAGCAGTTCTTC | CSAGQGKGEQFF
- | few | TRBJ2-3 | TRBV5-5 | TGTGCCAGCAGGAGGAGACTGCTGCGCACAGATACGCAGTATTTT | CASRRRLLRTDTQYF
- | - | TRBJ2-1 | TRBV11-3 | TGTGCCAGCAGCCTAGGGGCCTCAGGGTCCCGGGAGCAGTTCTTC | CASSLGASGSREQFF
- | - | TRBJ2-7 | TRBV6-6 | TGTGCCAGCAGGCCGCTGGGGAAGGGATCCTACGAGCAGTACTTC | CASRPLGKGSYEQYF
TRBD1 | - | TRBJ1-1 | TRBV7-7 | TGTGCCAGCAGCCTTGACAGGGGCACTGAAGCTTTCTTT | CASSLDRGTEAFF
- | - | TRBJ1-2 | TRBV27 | TGTGCCAGCAGTGACTCTCCCATCTATGGCTACACCTTC | CASSDSPIYGYTF
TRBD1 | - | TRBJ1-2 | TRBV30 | TGTGCCTGGAGTGCTGACAGGGGGTATGGCTACACCTTC | CAWSADRGYGYTF
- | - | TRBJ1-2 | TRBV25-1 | TGTGCCAGCGCGGAGGAATACTATGGCTACACCTTC | CASAEEYYGYTF
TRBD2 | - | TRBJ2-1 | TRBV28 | TGTGCCAGCAGTTCCTTTAGCGGGAGGGCCGTTAATGAGCAGTTCTTC | CASSSFSGRAVNEQFF
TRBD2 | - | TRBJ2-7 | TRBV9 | TGTGCCAGCAGCGTCGGGGGGACGGGCCCCTACGAGCAGTACTTC | CASSVGGTGPYEQYF
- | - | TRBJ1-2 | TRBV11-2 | TGTGCCAGCAGCCCAAGAGGCTATGGCTACACCTTC | CASSPRGYGYTF
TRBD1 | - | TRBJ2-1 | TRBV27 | TGTGCCAGCAGTTTATCGACAGGGATCCATGAGCAGTTCTTC | CASSLSTGIHEQFF
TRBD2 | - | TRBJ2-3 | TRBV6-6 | TGTGCCACCTCTAGCGGGAGTCCCACAGATACGCAGTATTTT | CATSSGSPTDTQYF
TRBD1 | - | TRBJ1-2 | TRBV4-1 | TGCGCCAGCAAAGACAGGGTGGCTAACTATGGCTACACCTTC | CASKDRVANYGYTF
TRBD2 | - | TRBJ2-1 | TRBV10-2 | TGCGCCAGCACTACCCCTGGGGGGGCTAGCGGGAACGAGCAGTTCTTC | CASTTPGGASGNEQFF
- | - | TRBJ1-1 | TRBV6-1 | TGTGCCAGCGGGGGGCAGAACACTGAAGCTTTCTTT | CASGGQNTEAFF
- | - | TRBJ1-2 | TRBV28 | TGTGCCAGCAGTTTGTACAGGGAAAGCGGCTACACCTTC | CASSLYRESGYTF
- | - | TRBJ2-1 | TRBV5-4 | TGTGCCAGCAGCTTGGACAGGAATGAGCAGTTCTTC | CASSLDRNEQFF
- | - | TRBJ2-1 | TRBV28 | TGTGCCAGCAGTTTTGACGGGAAACTCTACAATGAGCAGTTCTTC | CASSFDGKLYNEQFF
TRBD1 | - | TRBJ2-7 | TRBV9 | TGTGCCAGCAGCGCGGACAGGGTGCCCGTAGACGAGCAGTACTTC | CASSADRVPVDEQYF
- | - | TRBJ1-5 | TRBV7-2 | TGTGCCAGCAGCTTAGGGCAGCCTTCCAATCAGCCCCAGCATTTT | CASSLGQPSNQPQHF
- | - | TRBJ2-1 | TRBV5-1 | TGCGCCAGCAGCTTGGGTCCCCAGCGGGAGCAGTTCTTC | CASSLGPQREQFF
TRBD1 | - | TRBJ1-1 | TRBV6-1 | TGTGCCAGCAGGGTCGACAGGGGGCGGGCTGAAGCTTTCTTT | CASRVDRGRAEAFF
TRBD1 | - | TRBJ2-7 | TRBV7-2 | TGTGCCAGCAGCCCCGGGACAGGGGCCTCCTACGAGCAGTACTTC | CASSPGTGASYEQYF
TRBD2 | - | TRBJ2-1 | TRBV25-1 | TGTGCCAGCAGTCCCTCCCTGGGGCTAGCGGGAGAAAATGAGCAGTTCTTC | CASSPSLGLAGENEQFF
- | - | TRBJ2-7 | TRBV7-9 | TGTGCCAGCAGCTCTCGGGGGACCGTGGAGTACTTC | CASSSRGTVEYF
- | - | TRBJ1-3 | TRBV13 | TGTGCCAGCAGCTCTCGAGGAGGCGGAAACACCATATATTTT | CASSSRGGGNTIYF
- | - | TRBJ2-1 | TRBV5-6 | TGTGCCAGCAGCTTGCGGGTAAGCGGAGCGCTTTACAATGAGCAGTTCTTC | CASSLRVSGALYNEQFF
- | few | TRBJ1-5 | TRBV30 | TGTGCCTGGTCACAGGGCCCCAATCAGCCCCAGCATTTT | CAWSQGPNQPQHF
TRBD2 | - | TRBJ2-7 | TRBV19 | TGTGCCAGTAGTCCGGGACTAGCGGGAGGCTACGAGCAGTACTTC | CASSPGLAGGYEQYF
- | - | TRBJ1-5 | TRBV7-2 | TGTGCCAGCAGCTTGGACGTAAACGGCAATCAGCCCCAGCATTTT | CASSLDVNGNQPQHF
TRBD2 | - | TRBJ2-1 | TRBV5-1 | TGCGCCAGCAGCTTAGGACTAGCGGACTACAATGAGCAGTTCTTC | CASSLGLADYNEQFF
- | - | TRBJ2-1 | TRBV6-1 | TGTGCCAGCAAGCTAGCGCTTAACAATGAGCAGTTCTTC | CASKLALNNEQFF
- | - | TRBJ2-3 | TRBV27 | TGTGCCAGCAGTTTGGGCGACCGAGATACGCAGTATTTT | CASSLGDRDTQYF
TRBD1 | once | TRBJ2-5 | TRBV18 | TGTGCCAGCTCACCGGGACAGCGTCCCGGAGACCAGTACTTC | CASSPGQRPGDQYF
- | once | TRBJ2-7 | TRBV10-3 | TGTGCCATCAGTGAGCCGCTAGGCGAGCAGTACTTC | CAISEPLGEQYF
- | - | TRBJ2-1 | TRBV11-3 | TGTGCCAGCAGCACTCTCGACCCGATGAGTAATGAGCAGTTCTTC | CASSTLDPMSNEQFF
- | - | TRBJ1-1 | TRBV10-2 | TGCGCCAGCAGTAGAACCACAACTGAAGCTTTCTTT | CASSRTTTEAFF
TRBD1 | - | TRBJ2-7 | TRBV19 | TGTGCCAGTAGAGGTTCCGGGAGACAGGGGGCCTACGAGCAGTACTTC | CASRGSGRQGAYEQYF
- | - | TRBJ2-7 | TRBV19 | TGTGCCAGTAGTAGGAGTAGGGACTCAGCCTACGAGCAGTACTTC | CASSRSRDSAYEQYF
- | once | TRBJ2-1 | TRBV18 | TGTGCCAGCTCACCAAATTGGGGAAACAATGAGCAGTTCTTC | CASSPNWGNNEQFF
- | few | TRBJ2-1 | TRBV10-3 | TGTGCCATCAGTGAGTTCGGGGGACAACGAGGTGAGCAGTTCTTC | CAISEFGGQRGEQFF
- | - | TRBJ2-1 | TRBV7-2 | TGTGCCAGCAGCCATGGACGGAGAAATGAGCAGTTCTTC | CASSHGRRNEQFF
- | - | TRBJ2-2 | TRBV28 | TGTGCCAGCAGTTTACGGGTGGGGGAGCTGTTTTTT | CASSLRVGELFF
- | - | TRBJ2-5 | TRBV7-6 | TGTGCCAGCAGCTTAGCGGGTTCTATCACCCTTGTAAGGGAGACCCAGTACTTC | CASSLAGSITLVRETQYF
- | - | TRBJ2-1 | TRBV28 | TGTGCCACCCTGAAAACTCCCTACAATGAGCAGTTCTTC | CATLKTPYNEQFF
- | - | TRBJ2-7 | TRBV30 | TGTGCCTGGAGTAGCGGGCTCTCCTACGAGCAGTACTTC | CAWSSGLSYEQYF
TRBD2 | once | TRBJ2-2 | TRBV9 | TGTGCCAGCAGCGCTGCTAGCGGGAGAGGCGGGGAGCTGTTTTTT | CASSAASGRGGELFF